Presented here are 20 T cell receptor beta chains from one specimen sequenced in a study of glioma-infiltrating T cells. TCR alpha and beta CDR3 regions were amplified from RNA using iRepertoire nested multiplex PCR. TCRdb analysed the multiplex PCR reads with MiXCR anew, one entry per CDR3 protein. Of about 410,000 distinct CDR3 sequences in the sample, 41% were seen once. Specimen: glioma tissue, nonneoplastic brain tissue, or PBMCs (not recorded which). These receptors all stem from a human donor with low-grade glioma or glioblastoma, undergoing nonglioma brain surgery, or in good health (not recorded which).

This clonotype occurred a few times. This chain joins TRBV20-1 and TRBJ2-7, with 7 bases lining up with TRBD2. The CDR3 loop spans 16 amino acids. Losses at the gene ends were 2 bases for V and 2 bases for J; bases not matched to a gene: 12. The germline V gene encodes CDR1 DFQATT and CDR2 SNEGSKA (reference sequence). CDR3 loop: CSARRASRAGAYEQYF. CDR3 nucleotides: TGCAGTGCTAGAAGGGCATCCAGGGCGGGAGCCTACGAGCAGTACTTC.

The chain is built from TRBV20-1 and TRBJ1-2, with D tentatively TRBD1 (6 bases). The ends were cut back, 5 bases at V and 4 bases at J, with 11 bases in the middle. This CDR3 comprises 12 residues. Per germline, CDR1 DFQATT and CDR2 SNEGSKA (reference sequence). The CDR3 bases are TGCAGTGCTGGGGCAGGGGTCTATGGCTACACCTTC. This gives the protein CSAGAGVYGYTF.

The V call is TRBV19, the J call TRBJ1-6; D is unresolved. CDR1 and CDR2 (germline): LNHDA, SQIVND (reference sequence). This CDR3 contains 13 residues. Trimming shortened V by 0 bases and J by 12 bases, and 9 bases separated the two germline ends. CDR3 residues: CASSIDPWRPLHF. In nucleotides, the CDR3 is TGTGCCAGTAGTATAGATCCGTGGAGACCCCTCCACTTT.

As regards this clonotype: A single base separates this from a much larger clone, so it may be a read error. The CDR3 nucleotides read TGTGCCAGCAGCCCCTTACCCAGGGGCAATGAGCAGTACTTC. Translating gives CASSPLPRGNEQYF. The J gene is TRBJ2-1, the V gene TRBV28, with a possible D match to TRBD1 (6 bases). The last part of the DNA fits TRBJ2-7 better; the J call may be wrong. This CDR3 region has 14 residues. Germline V CDR1 and CDR2: MDHEN, SYDVKM.

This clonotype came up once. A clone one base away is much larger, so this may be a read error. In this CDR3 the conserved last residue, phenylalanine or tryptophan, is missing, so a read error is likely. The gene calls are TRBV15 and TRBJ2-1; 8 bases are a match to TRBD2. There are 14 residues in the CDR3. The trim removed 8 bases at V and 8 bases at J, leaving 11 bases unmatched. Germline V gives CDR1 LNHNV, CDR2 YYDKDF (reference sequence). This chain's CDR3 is CATGGAGEGDEQFS. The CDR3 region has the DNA TGTGCCACCGGAGGAGCGGGAGAGGGCGATGAGCAGTTCTCC.

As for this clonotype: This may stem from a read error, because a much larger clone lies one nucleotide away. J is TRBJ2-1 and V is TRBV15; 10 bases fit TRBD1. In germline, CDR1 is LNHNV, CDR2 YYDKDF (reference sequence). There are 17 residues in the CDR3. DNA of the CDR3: TGTGCCACCAGCCGAGAGGTACCGGGACAGGGGATCGATAAGCAGTTCTTC. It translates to CATSREVPGQGIDKQFF.

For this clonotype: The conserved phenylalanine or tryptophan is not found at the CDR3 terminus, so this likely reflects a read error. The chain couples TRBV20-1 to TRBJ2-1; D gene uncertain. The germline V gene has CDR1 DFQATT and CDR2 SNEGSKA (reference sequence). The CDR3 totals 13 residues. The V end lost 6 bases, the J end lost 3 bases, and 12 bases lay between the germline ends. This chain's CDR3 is CSADGGLYNEQFS. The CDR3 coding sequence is TGCAGTGCCGACGGCGGTCTCTACAATGAGCAGTTCTCC.

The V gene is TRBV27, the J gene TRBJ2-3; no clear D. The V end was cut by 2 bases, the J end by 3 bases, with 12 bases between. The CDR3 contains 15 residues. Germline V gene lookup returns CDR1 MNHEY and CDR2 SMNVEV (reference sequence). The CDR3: CASSLMPGWTDTQYF. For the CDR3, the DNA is TGTGCCAGCAGTTTAATGCCAGGATGGACAGATACGCAGTATTTT.

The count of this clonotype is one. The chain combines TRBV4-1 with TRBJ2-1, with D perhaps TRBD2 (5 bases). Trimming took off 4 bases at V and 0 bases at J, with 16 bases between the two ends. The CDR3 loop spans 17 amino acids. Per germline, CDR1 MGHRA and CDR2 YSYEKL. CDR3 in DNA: TGCGCCAGCAGCCCCCGCCCTGAGGGTTTCTCCTACAATGAGCAGTTCTTC. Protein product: CASSPRPEGFSYNEQFF.

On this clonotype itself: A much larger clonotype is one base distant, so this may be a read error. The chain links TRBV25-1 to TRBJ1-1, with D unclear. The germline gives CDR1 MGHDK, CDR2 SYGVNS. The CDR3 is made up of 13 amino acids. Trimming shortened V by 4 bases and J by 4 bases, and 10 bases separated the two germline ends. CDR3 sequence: CASSVISSTEAFF. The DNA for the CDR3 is TGTGCCAGCAGTGTAATTTCGTCCACTGAAGCTTTCTTT.

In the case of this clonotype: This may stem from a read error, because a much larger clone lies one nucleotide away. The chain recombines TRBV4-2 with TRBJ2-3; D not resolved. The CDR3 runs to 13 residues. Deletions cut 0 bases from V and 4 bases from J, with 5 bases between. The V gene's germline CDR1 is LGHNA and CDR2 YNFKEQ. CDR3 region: CASSQDIADTQYF. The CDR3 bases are TGTGCCAGCAGCCAAGACATCGCAGATACGCAGTATTTT.

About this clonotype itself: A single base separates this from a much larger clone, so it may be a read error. The CDR3 sequence: CSAKLEGSYNEQFF. The CDR3 bases are TGCAGTGCTAAGCTAGAGGGCTCCTACAATGAGCAGTTCTTC. The V gene is TRBV20-1, the J gene TRBJ2-1; perhaps TRBD2 as D (5 bases). The ends were cut back, 4 bases at V and 0 bases at J, with 10 bases in the middle. Germline loops: CDR1 DFQATT, CDR2 SNEGSKA (reference sequence). The CDR3 runs to 14 residues.

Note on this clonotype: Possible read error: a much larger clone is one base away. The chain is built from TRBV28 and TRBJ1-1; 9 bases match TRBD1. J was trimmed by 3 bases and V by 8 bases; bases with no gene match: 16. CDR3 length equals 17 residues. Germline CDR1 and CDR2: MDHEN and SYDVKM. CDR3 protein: CASGPTGGVSGDTEAFF. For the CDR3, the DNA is TGTGCCAGCGGCCCGACAGGGGGGGTGTCGGGCGACACTGAAGCTTTCTTT.

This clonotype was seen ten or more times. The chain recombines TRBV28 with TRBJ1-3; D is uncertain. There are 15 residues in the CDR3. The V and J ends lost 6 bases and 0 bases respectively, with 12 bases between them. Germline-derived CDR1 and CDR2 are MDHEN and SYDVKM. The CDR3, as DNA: TGTGCCAGCAGCCGGACGGACTACTCTGGAAACACCATATATTTT. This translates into CASSRTDYSGNTIYF.

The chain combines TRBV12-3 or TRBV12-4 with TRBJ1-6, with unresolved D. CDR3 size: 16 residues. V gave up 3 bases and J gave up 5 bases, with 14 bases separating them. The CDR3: CASSFGGRLDNSPLHF. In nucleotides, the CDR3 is TGTGCCAGCAGTTTTGGCGGACGTTTAGATAATTCACCCCTCCACTTT.

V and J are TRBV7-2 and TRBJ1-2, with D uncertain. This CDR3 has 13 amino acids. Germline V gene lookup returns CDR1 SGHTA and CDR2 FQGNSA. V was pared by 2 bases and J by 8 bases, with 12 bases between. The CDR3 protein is CASSLLGFGGYTF. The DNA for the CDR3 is TGTGCCAGCAGCTTACTGGGGTTCGGCGGCTACACCTTC. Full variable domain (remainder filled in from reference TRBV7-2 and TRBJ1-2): GAGVSQSPSNKVTEKGKDVELRCDPISGHTALYWYRQSLGQGLEFLIYFQGNSAPDKSGLPSDRFSAERTGGSVSTLTIQRTQQEDSAVYLCASSLLGFGGYTFGSGTRLTVV.

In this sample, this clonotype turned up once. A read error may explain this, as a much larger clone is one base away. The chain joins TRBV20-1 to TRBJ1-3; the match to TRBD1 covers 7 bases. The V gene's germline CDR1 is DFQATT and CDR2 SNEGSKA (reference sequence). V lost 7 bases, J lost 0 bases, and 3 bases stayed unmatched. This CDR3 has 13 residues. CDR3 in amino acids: CSGQGTSGNTIYF. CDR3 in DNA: TGCAGTGGACAGGGTACCTCTGGAAACACCATATATTTT.

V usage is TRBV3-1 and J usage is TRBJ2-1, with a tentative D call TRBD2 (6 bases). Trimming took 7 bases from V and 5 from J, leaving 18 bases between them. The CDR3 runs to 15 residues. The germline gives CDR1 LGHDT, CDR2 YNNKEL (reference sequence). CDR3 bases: TGTGCCAGCACGAAACTGGGACTTGCCAACAATGAGCAGTTCTTC. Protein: CASTKLGLANNEQFF.

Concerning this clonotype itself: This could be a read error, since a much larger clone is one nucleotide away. The CDR3 protein is CASSLRTFNEQFF. The CDR3 coding sequence is TGTGCCAGCAGTTTACGGACATTCAATGAGCAGTTCTTC. The chain is built from TRBV27 and TRBJ2-1, with TRBD1 as a possible D gene (5 bases). CDR3 length: 13 amino acids. The V end lost 2 bases, the J end lost 6 bases, and 8 bases lay between the germline ends. Germline assignment: CDR1 MNHEY and CDR2 SMNVEV (reference sequence).

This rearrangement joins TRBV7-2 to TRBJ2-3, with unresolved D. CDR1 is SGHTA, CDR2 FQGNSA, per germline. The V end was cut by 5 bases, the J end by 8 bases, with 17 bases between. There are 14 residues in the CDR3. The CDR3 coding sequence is TGTGCCAGCAGCACAACGCGGAACGGTGGTACGCAGTATTTT. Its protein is CASSTTRNGGTQYF.